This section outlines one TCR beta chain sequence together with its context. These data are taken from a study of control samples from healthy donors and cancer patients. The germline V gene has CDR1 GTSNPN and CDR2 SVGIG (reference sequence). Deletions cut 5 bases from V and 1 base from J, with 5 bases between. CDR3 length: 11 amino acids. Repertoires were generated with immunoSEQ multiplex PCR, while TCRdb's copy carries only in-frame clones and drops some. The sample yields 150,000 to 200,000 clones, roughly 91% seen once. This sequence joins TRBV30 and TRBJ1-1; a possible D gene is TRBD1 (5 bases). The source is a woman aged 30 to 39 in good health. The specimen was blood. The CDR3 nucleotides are TGTGCCTGGGGACAGAACACTGAAGCTTTCTTT. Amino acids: CAWGQNTEAFF.